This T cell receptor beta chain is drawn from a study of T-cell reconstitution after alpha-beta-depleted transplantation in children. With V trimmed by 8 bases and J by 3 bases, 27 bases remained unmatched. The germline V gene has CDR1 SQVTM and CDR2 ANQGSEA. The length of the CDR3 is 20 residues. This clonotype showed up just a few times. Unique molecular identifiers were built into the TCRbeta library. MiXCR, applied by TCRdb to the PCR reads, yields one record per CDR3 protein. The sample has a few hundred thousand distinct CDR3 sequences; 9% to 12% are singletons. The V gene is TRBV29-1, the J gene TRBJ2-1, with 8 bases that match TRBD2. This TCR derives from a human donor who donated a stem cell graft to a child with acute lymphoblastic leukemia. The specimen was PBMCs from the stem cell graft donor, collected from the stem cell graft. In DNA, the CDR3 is TGCAGCTCTACTGTCCCTTCGTCCCTTTACGGGAGGGCCGACTACAATGAGCAGTTCTTC. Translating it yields CSSTVPSSLYGRADYNEQFF.